Below are 27 T cell receptor beta chains sequenced from a single sample in a study of T-cell memory formation after mild COVID-19. TCRdb passed the 5' RACE reads through MiXCR, listing each CDR3 protein once. The top ten clones hold over 9% of a sample with around 440,000 distinct CDR3 sequences, around a sixth of them seen once. Sequencing was done on a sample of PBMCs or a T cell subset sorted from them (not recorded which). The receptors come from an adult woman who had mild COVID-19 (a few samples of this study predate the infection). Cell type and time point are not known.

A few counts support this clonotype. This chain uses TRBV7-2 with TRBJ1-1; no clear D. The ends were cut back, 1 base at V and 11 bases at J, with 11 bases in the middle. CDR3 size: 12 residues. The germline gives CDR1 SGHTA, CDR2 FQGNSA. The CDR3 DNA is TGTGCCAGCAGCTTAGGCCTCCTGGGGGCTTTCTTT. Protein product: CASSLGLLGAFF.

This clonotype was observed a handful of times. The chain carries TRBV24-1 and TRBJ2-5; the match to TRBD1 covers 8 bases. The V gene's germline CDR1 is KGHDR and CDR2 SFDVKD. CDR3 size: 15 residues. Trimming at V came to 2 bases and at J to 4 bases, leaving 5 bases not matched to a gene. The CDR3 DNA is TGTGCCACCAGTGATTACGGACAGGGTCGAGAGACCCAGTACTTC. Translated, it gives CATSDYGQGRETQYF.

The chain links TRBV7-8 to TRBJ1-5; no clear D. Germline V gives CDR1 SGHVS, CDR2 FQNEAQ. Trimming removed 3 bases from V and 0 bases from J, with 9 bases in between. There are 15 residues in the CDR3. DNA of the CDR3: TGTGCCAGCAGCTTCGCCTATAATAGCAATCAGCCCCAGCATTTT. It codes for CASSFAYNSNQPQHF.

Only a few counts were recorded for this clonotype. V is TRBV4-2 and J is TRBJ2-7, with 10 bases lining up with TRBD2. The junction had 3 bases not matched to a gene; V was cut back by 3 bases and J by 1 base. The CDR3 loop spans 15 amino acids. CDR1 and CDR2 from the germline V gene are LGHNA and YNFKEQ. The CDR3 nucleotides read TGTGCCAGCAGCCAGGGGACTAGCGAGTCCTACGAGCAGTACTTC. Encoded protein: CASSQGTSESYEQYF.

This clonotype was picked up a small number of times. The rearrangement links TRBV4-2 to TRBJ1-4; a possible D gene is TRBD1 (5 bases). The CDR3 is 16 residues long. V was trimmed by 0 bases and J by 4 bases, leaving 12 bases between them. Germline V gene sequence: CDR1 LGHNA, CDR2 YNFKEQ. This CDR3 is CASSQDWGRINEKLFF. The CDR3 DNA is TGTGCCAGCAGCCAAGACTGGGGGAGGATTAATGAAAAACTGTTTTTT.

This clonotype has ten or more counts. The chain links TRBV7-6 to TRBJ2-1, with D perhaps matching TRBD1 (6 bases). CDR1 SGHVS and CDR2 FNYEAQ come from the germline V gene. This CDR3 region has 16 residues. Trimming cost V 5 bases and J 7 bases, with 21 bases left between them. The CDR3 reads CASSPQQGLGGNEQFF. In DNA, the CDR3 is TGTGCCAGCAGCCCCCAACAGGGCCTGGGCGGGAATGAGCAGTTCTTC.

This rearrangement joins TRBV4-3 to TRBJ2-1; TRBD2 might be the D (6 bases). The length of the CDR3 is 16 residues. Per germline, CDR1 LGHNA and CDR2 YSLEER. Trimming took 1 base from V and 5 from J, leaving 15 bases between them. Here the CDR3 DNA reads TGCGCCAGCAGCCAAGGAGGCGCGGGACCAGACAATGAGCAGTTCTTC. It codes for CASSQGGAGPDNEQFF.

The sample holds one count of this clonotype. The genes are TRBV18 and TRBJ2-3; 7 bases match TRBD1. The germline gives CDR1 KGHSH, CDR2 LQKENI. Unmatched junction bases numbered 6, after V lost 3 bases and J lost 0 bases. The CDR3 has 16 amino acids. The CDR3 here is CASSPRQGRSTDTQYF. CDR3 nucleotide sequence: TGTGCCAGCTCACCCCGACAGGGTAGAAGCACAGATACGCAGTATTTT.

The gene calls are TRBV9 and TRBJ1-1; D is possibly TRBD1 (5 bases). This CDR3 spans 18 amino acids. Germline V CDR1 and CDR2: SGDLS, YYNGEE. The ends were cut back, 1 base at V and 3 bases at J, with 22 bases in the middle. CDR3 DNA: TGTGCCAGCAGCGTATTAGGCGCGGAGGGGATGGACCACACTGAAGCTTTCTTT. It encodes CASSVLGAEGMDHTEAFF.

This clonotype was counted a few times. The rearrangement joins TRBV27 to TRBJ1-2; 7 bases map to TRBD1. The germline V gene encodes CDR1 MNHEY and CDR2 SMNVEV (reference sequence). V lost 5 bases and J lost 3; bases outside the gene matches: 12. There are 16 residues in the CDR3. In nucleotides, the CDR3 is TGTGCCAGCAGTCCGCTCCCGGACAGGTCCTACTATGGCTACACCTTC. Its translation: CASSPLPDRSYYGYTF.

This clonotype was observed a handful of times. This chain joins TRBV4-2 and TRBJ2-7, with TRBD2 matching over 8 bases. The V gene end was trimmed by 0 bases and the J gene end by 5 bases; junction bases not matched to a gene: 9. Per the germline V gene, CDR1 is LGHNA and CDR2 is YNFKEQ. The CDR3 totals 16 residues. The CDR3: CASSQDQRERYDEQYF. DNA for the CDR3: TGTGCCAGCAGCCAAGATCAGCGGGAGCGATACGACGAGCAGTACTTC.

The chain joins TRBV12-3 or TRBV12-4 to TRBJ2-1, with D maybe TRBD2 (5 bases). The V end was cut by 4 bases, the J end by 6 bases, with 10 bases between. CDR3 length: 13 amino acids. In DNA form, the CDR3 reads TGTGCCAGCAGTTCGGGGTGGGGCAATGAGCAGTTCTTC. Protein: CASSSGWGNEQFF.

The rearrangement links TRBV20-1 to TRBJ2-7, with TRBD2 identical over 8 bases. The germline CDR1 and CDR2 sequences are DFQATT and SNEGSKA (reference sequence). The junction had 7 bases not matched to a gene; V was cut back by 3 bases and J by 3 bases. The CDR3 spans 14 residues. DNA for the CDR3: TGCAGTGCTAGGGGGACTAGTGGTAGCTACGAGCAGTACTTC. Protein sequence: CSARGTSGSYEQYF.

This clonotype was observed a few times. The chain recombines TRBV29-1 with TRBJ2-7; 7 bases are shared with TRBD1. With 7 bases clipped from V and 6 bases from J, the junction kept 15 bases outside the gene matches. The CDR3 extends over 14 amino acids. The germline CDR1 and CDR2 sequences are SQVTM and ANQGSEA. CDR3 sequence reads: CSGIMAGGFSEQYF. CDR3 coding DNA: TGCAGCGGCATAATGGCAGGGGGATTTAGCGAGCAGTACTTC.

This clonotype was observed a few times. V usage is TRBV12-3 or TRBV12-4 and J usage is TRBJ2-1; perhaps TRBD1 as D (6 bases). V dropped 7 bases and J dropped 3 bases, with 13 bases sitting between them. The length of the CDR3 is 14 residues. The CDR3 is CASNSGDDYNEQFF. The CDR3 nucleotides read TGTGCCAGCAATTCAGGGGACGACTACAATGAGCAGTTCTTC.

The chain carries TRBV6-2 or TRBV6-3 and TRBJ1-1; tentative D call: TRBD1 (6 bases). The CDR3 has 19 amino acids. V gave up 2 bases and J gave up 4 bases, with 26 bases separating them. In germline, CDR1 is MNHEY, CDR2 SVGEGT. The CDR3 is CASSYASKTGIGGGTEAFF. DNA for the CDR3: TGTGCCAGCAGTTACGCCAGCAAAACAGGGATTGGGGGCGGCACTGAAGCTTTCTTT.

This clonotype appeared a few times. The chain couples TRBV20-1 to TRBJ2-3, with TRBD1 matching over 12 bases. Germline lookup yields CDR1 DFQATT and CDR2 SNEGSKA (reference sequence). The J segment lost 6 bases and the V segment lost 6 bases, leaving 10 bases of the junction unmatched. The CDR3 has 15 amino acids. The CDR3 DNA is TGCAGTGCGGACCGGGACAGGGGGCGCGAGGATACGCAGTATTTT. Translating it yields CSADRDRGREDTQYF.

This clonotype was seen only a few times. The chain is built from TRBV29-1 and TRBJ1-1; 8 positions agree with TRBD1. CDR3 size: 13 residues. Unmatched junction bases numbered 8, after V lost 4 bases and J lost 7 bases. Germline-derived CDR1 and CDR2 are SQVTM and ANQGSEA. The CDR3: CSVVVGGQGEAFF. CDR3 coding DNA: TGCAGCGTTGTTGTTGGCGGACAGGGTGAAGCTTTCTTT. The whole variable domain, filled in from reference TRBV29-1 and TRBJ1-1, reads SAVISQKPSRDICQRGTSLTIQCQVDSQVTMMFWYRQQPGQSLTLIATANQGSEATYESGFVIDKFPISRPNLTFSTLTVSNMSPEDSSIYLCSVVVGGQGEAFFGQGTRLTVV.

This clonotype has a handful of counts. The V call is TRBV9, the J call TRBJ2-7; D is uncertain. Trimming stripped 3 bases from V and 6 bases from J, with 16 bases between. Germline values: CDR1 SGDLS, CDR2 YYNGEE. The CDR3 has 14 amino acids. The CDR3 nucleotides read TGTGCCAGCAGCGGAGGTGGTGCGACGGCCGAGCAGTACTTC. Translation: CASSGGGATAEQYF. The full variable domain, in which reference TRBV9 and TRBJ2-7 provide the parts outside the CDR3, is DSGVTQTPKHLITATGQRVTLRCSPRSGDLSVYWYQQSLDQGLQFLIQYYNGEERAKGNILERFSAQQFPDLHSELNLSSLELGDSALYFCASSGGGATAEQYFGPGTRLTVT.

This chain joins TRBV12-3 or TRBV12-4 and TRBJ2-3; 10 bases fit TRBD2. V lost 4 bases and J lost 6; bases outside the gene matches: 4. This CDR3 has 14 residues. The CDR3 loop reads CASSSGTSADTQYF. DNA of the CDR3: TGTGCCAGCAGTTCCGGGACTAGCGCCGATACGCAGTATTTT.

Only a few counts were recorded for this clonotype. The rearrangement uses TRBV7-2 and TRBJ2-5; 7 bases align to TRBD1. The CDR3 has 15 amino acids. V shed 8 bases and J 3 bases; nucleotides not matched to a gene: 12. Looked up from germline, CDR1 is SGHTA and CDR2 is FQGNSA. CDR3 DNA: TGTGCCAGCGACTTTGGCCATGGGACAGAAGAGACCCAGTACTTC. Translated: CASDFGHGTEETQYF.

This clonotype was counted many times. The V gene is TRBV11-3, the J gene TRBJ2-5; the D call may be TRBD1 or TRBD2 (6 bases each). Germline assignment: CDR1 SGHNT and CDR2 YENEEA. The CDR3 extends over 16 amino acids. V was shortened by 1 base and J by 3 bases, with 15 bases between the two germline ends. CDR3 protein: CASSLGAGRQEETQYF. Written as DNA, the CDR3 is TGTGCCAGCAGCTTAGGTGCGGGGAGACAGGAAGAGACCCAGTACTTC.

The chain has TRBV29-1 and TRBJ1-2; no firm D call. Germline values: CDR1 SQVTM, CDR2 ANQGSEA. V lost 6 bases, J lost 5 bases, and 10 bases lay in between. This CDR3 is 11 amino acids long. DNA of the CDR3: TGCAGCGTCGCGACCCCGTATGGCTACACCTTC. It codes for CSVATPYGYTF.

This clonotype has ten or more counts. V usage is TRBV5-1 and J usage is TRBJ2-7; 7 bases are a match to TRBD1. J gave up 6 bases and V 2 bases, and 5 bases lay outside the gene matches. CDR1 is SGHRS, CDR2 YFSETQ, per germline. The CDR3 length is 13 residues. Written as DNA, the CDR3 is TGCGCCAGCAGCTTCGGACAGGCCGCCGAGCAGTACTTC. The encoded protein is CASSFGQAAEQYF. Supplemented by reference TRBV5-1 and TRBJ2-7, the full variable domain reads KAGVTQTPRYLIKTRGQQVTLSCSPISGHRSVSWYQQTPGQGLQFLFEYFSETQRNKGNFPGRFSGRQFSNSRSEMNVSTLELGDSALYLCASSFGQAAEQYFGPGTRLTVT.

The genes are TRBV7-3 and TRBJ2-1; a weak D match, TRBD2 (6 bases). Deletions cut 1 base from V and 12 bases from J, with 16 bases between. Germline V gene lookup returns CDR1 SGHTA and CDR2 FQGTGA. This CDR3 is built from 14 residues. The CDR3 DNA reads as TGTGCCAGCAGCTTAAACTCGGGGCGGGGCCGGCAGTTCTTC. Translated, it gives CASSLNSGRGRQFF.

Turning to this clonotype: One base away lies a much larger clone, so this may be a sequencing read error. The genes are TRBV12-3 or TRBV12-4 and TRBJ2-7; 9 positions match TRBD1. Germline trimming cut 5 bases from V and 0 bases from J; bases unmatched to any gene: 8. The CDR3 length is 16 residues. The CDR3: CASSPTGTGYSYEQYF. CDR3 nucleotide sequence: TGTGCCAGCAGTCCGACCGGGACAGGGTACTCCTACGAGCAGTACTTC.

This clonotype has a handful of counts. This chain links TRBV6-2 or TRBV6-3 with TRBJ1-2; tentatively, D is TRBD1 (5 bases). Germline lookup yields CDR1 MNHEY and CDR2 SVGEGT. This CDR3 region has 13 residues. V was pared by 6 bases and J by 7 bases, with 15 bases between. As DNA, the CDR3 is TGTGCCAGCAGCCAGGGACTGATCAGTGGCTACACCTTC. It is translated as CASSQGLISGYTF.